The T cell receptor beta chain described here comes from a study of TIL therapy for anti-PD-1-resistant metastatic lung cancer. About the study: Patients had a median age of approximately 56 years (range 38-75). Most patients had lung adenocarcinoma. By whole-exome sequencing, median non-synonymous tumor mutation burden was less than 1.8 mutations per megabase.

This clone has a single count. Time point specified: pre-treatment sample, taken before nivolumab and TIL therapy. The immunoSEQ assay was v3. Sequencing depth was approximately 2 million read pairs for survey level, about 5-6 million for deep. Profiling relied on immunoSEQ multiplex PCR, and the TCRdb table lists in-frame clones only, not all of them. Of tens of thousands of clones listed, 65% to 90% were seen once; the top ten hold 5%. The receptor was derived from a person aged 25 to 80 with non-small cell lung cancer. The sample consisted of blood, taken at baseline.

The CDR3 DNA reads TGTGCCAGCAGCCAAGGAGATCAAGCTTTCTTT. Its protein is CASSQGDQAFF. The chain has TRBV3-1 (or the pseudogene TRBV3-2) and TRBJ1-1; D not certain. V dropped 1 base and J dropped 9 bases, with 6 bases sitting between them. Germline-derived CDR1 and CDR2 are LGHDT and YNNKEL (reference sequence). The CDR3 runs to 11 residues.